Shown below are 9 T cell receptor beta chains from a single sample sequenced in a study of response to subunit inactivated influenza vaccine (dated by TCRdb to the late 2010s). The library was obtained by RT-PCR. The run used an Illumina HiSeq 2500. TCRdb itself trimmed the public reads at Q25 with fastp, ran MiXCR and retained productive beta chains. Entries that share a CDR3 protein sequence are merged under the most common genes and DNA. In this sample the table shows around 570,000 distinct CDR3 sequences, 11% of which occur a single time. The ten largest account for approximately 11% of the sample. The same sample was also studied in work on T cells expressing NK-cell markers. The second study also describes: TCR beta cDNA libraries were prepared using 5'RACE template switching, which introduced a universal primer site and unique molecular identifiers.

Source: PBMCs from blood, taken on the day of vaccination. These TCRs come from a man over 45 who received an inactivated influenza vaccine. Donor details come from another sample of the same person, matched by shared clones.

This clonotype was recorded a few times. V usage is TRBV20-1 and J usage is TRBJ2-5, with TRBD2 as a possible D gene (5 bases). The V end lost 8 bases, the J end lost 1 base, and 11 bases lay between the germline ends. Germline CDR1 reads DFQATT; CDR2 reads SNEGSKA (reference sequence). The CDR3 length is 12 residues. Here the CDR3 DNA reads TGCAGTTCCGTCGGGATCCAAGAGACCCAGTACTTC. This codes for CSSVGIQETQYF.

This clonotype was recorded a few times. The chain recombines TRBV2 with TRBJ2-7, with 7 nucleotides matching TRBD1. The trim removed 2 bases at V and 4 bases at J, leaving 8 bases unmatched. The V gene's germline CDR1 is SNHLY and CDR2 FYNNEI. CDR3 length: 15 residues. The CDR3 coding sequence is TGTGCCAGCAGTGAATCCGGGACAGCTATTTACGAGCAGTACTTC. It is translated as CASSESGTAIYEQYF.

This clonotype appeared many times. The V call is TRBV5-6, the J call TRBJ2-7; D unresolved. V lost 4 bases and J 2 bases, leaving 10 bases between the germline ends. The CDR3 runs 13 residues. From germline, CDR1 is SGHDT and CDR2 YYEEEE. This CDR3 is CASSPGLAYEQYF. In DNA, the CDR3 is TGTGCCAGCAGCCCCGGGCTAGCCTACGAGCAGTACTTC.

Many counts were recorded for this clonotype. The gene calls are TRBV12-3 or TRBV12-4 and TRBJ2-6; 9 bases are a match to TRBD1. The V and J ends lost 5 bases and 0 bases, in that order; junction bases with no gene match: 5. The CDR3 has 17 residues. CDR3 DNA: TGTGCCAGCAGTCTAGGGACAGGGAGCTCTGGGGCCAACGTCCTGACTTTC. Translated: CASSLGTGSSGANVLTF.

The chain has TRBV7-2 and TRBJ2-1; D is unclear. V was trimmed by 4 bases and J by 7 bases, leaving 11 bases between them. Germline V CDR1 and CDR2: SGHTA, FQGNSA. The CDR3 totals 13 residues. Here the CDR3 reads CASSWNLGNEQFF. CDR3 nucleotides: TGTGCCAGCAGCTGGAATTTGGGGAATGAGCAGTTCTTC.

There are many counts of this clonotype. The chain recombines TRBV5-1 with TRBJ2-5, with 14 bases lining up with TRBD2. The CDR3 spans 15 residues. With V trimmed by 3 bases and J by 4 bases, 2 bases remained unmatched. Germline CDR1 reads SGHRS; CDR2 reads YFSETQ. The CDR3 DNA sequence: TGCGCCAGCAGCTCCGGGACTAGCGGGAGAGAGACCCAGTACTTC. Protein sequence: CASSSGTSGRETQYF.

This clonotype was seen only a few times. This chain links TRBV6-5 with TRBJ2-7, with D possibly TRBD2 on 6 matching bases. The germline V and J ends were trimmed by 0 bases and 3 bases, with 12 bases remaining between them. CDR3 length: 15 amino acids. Germline CDR1 MNHEY, CDR2 SVGAGI. CDR3 in amino acids: CASSYSTPGGYEQYF. CDR3 coding DNA: TGTGCCAGCAGTTACTCGACCCCCGGGGGCTACGAGCAGTACTTC.

The CDR3 coding sequence is TGTGCCAGCAGCCAAAACATAGGGAGGAGGCAGTATAACACAGATACGCAGTATTTT. It is translated as CASSQNIGRRQYNTDTQYF. The J gene is TRBJ2-3, the V gene TRBV4-2; tentative D call: TRBD2 (6 bases). CDR1 and CDR2 (germline): LGHNA, YNFKEQ. This CDR3 spans 19 amino acids. The V end was cut by 2 bases, the J end by 2 bases, with 23 bases between.

The gene calls are TRBV3-1 and TRBJ1-2, with a weak D call TRBD1 (6 bases). This CDR3 has 15 amino acids. Trimming left V 1 base short and J 2 bases short, with 11 bases between. Germline CDR1 reads LGHDT; CDR2 reads YNNKEL (reference sequence). The CDR3 region has the DNA TGTGCCAGCAGCCAAGGACTCGGGACAAACTATGGCTACACCTTC. Translating it yields CASSQGLGTNYGYTF. Full variable domain (outside the CDR3, taken from reference TRBV3-1 and TRBJ1-2): DTAVSQTPKYLVTQMGNDKSIKCEQNLGHDTMYWYKQDSKKFLKIMFSYNNKELIINETVPNRFSPKSPDKAHLNLHINSLELGDSAVYFCASSQGLGTNYGYTFGSGTRLTVV.